These 27 T cell receptor gamma chains share one sample of origin, sequenced in a study of gamma-delta chains in newborns, infants, children. TCRdb re-called clones from the reads using CATT. The table has approximately 1,000 gamma-chain clones, around two fifths seen once. Sequencing was done on a sample of blood. These receptors originate from a child who was a newborn, infant or young child, either healthy, febrile or measles-vaccinated (not recorded which).

This clone was found a few times. The same CDR3 is also encoded by other DNA sequences in this sample. The chain employs TRGV9 and TRGJP. TCRdb carries no J gene annotation; the J gene was assigned here by matching the DNA with germline. J lost 3 bases, V lost 0 bases, and 2 bases had no gene match. Germline CDR1 reads GITISATS; CDR2 reads ISYDGTV (reference sequence). The CDR3 runs 17 residues. This CDR3 is CALWEVLQELGKKIKVF. The CDR3 DNA follows: TGTGCCTTGTGGGAGGTGCTGCAAGAGTTGGGCAAAAAAATCAAGGTATTT.

As to this clone: Relative to the germline gene, one junction end is altered; a read error may explain this. The J gene is TRGJP, the V gene TRGV9. TCRdb leaves out the J gene; it was filled in here by matching the DNA to germline. The CDR3 is 14 residues long. From germline, CDR1 is GITISATS and CDR2 ISYDGTV (reference sequence). In nucleotides, the CDR3 is TGTGCCTTGTGGAGAGAGTCGGGCAAAAAAATCAAGGTATTT. Translation: CALWRESGKKIKVF.

This clone appeared a few times. CDR3 sequence reads: CALWEAPFHKKLF. CDR3 coding DNA: TGTGCCTTGTGGGAGGCCCCCTTCCATAAGAAACTCTTT. This chain connects TRGV9 to TRGJ1 or TRGJ2. The CDR3 totals 13 residues. Germline V gives CDR1 GITISATS, CDR2 ISYDGTV (reference sequence). V gave up 2 bases and J gave up 8 bases; unmatched junction bases: 9.

By share, this clone counts as large. The same CDR3 arises from other DNA sequences in this sample as well. The chain has TRGV9 and TRGJP. TCRdb records no J gene; here it was assigned by comparing the DNA to germline. This CDR3 comprises 17 residues. With V trimmed by 0 bases and J by 2 bases, 1 base remained unmatched. The germline V gene has CDR1 GITISATS and CDR2 ISYDGTV (reference sequence). The CDR3 coding sequence is TGTGCCTTGTGGGAGGTGCGGCAAGAGTTGGGCAAAAAAATCAAGGTATTT. Its translation: CALWEVRQELGKKIKVF.

By proportion, this clone is large. A far larger clone is a single base away, which makes a read error likely. Other DNA sequences in the sample encode the same CDR3. The V call is TRGV9, the J call TRGJP. Germline CDR1 and CDR2: GITISATS and ISYDGTV (reference sequence). The CDR3 covers 16 residues. CDR3 amino acids: CALWEVQELGKKIKVF. CDR3 sequence (DNA): TGCGCCTTGTGGGAGGTGCAAGAGTTGGGCAAAAAAATCAAGGTATTT.

The CDR3 here is CALWAPRTTGWFKIF. The DNA of the CDR3 is TGTGCCTTGTGGGCCCCAAGGACCACTGGTTGGTTCAAGATATTT. The chain recombines TRGV9 with TRGJP1. TCRdb leaves out the J gene; it was filled in here by matching the DNA to germline. Germline lookup yields CDR1 GITISATS and CDR2 ISYDGTV (reference sequence). This CDR3 comprises 15 residues. Losses at the gene ends were 5 bases for V and 2 bases for J; bases not matched to a gene: 8.

Comments on this clone: One end of the junction varies from germline; a read error may be responsible. The V gene is TRGV4, the J gene TRGJP1. TCRdb is silent on the J gene; assignment here came from matching the DNA to germline. Germline V gene data show CDR1 as EGSTGY and CDR2 as YDSYTSSV. The CDR3 is 17 amino acids. As DNA, the CDR3 is TGTGCCACCTGGGATGAGATTAGAGGAGCCACTGGTTGGCTCAAGATATTT. It is translated as CATWDEIRGATGWLKIF.

The chain links TRGV9 to TRGJP. The J gene, absent from TCRdb, was called here by matching the DNA to germline. Germline CDR1 GITISATS, CDR2 ISYDGTV (reference sequence). The CDR3 is 17 amino acids. V trimming: 2 bases; J trimming: 5 bases; junction bases outside the gene matches: 6. CDR3 sequence (DNA): TGTGCCTTGTGGGAGGCGGCCGAAGAGTTGGGCAAAAAAATCAAGGTATTT. Protein product: CALWEAAEELGKKIKVF.

In its sample, this clone ranks as large. The rearrangement uses TRGV9 and TRGJP. TCRdb carries no J gene annotation; the J gene was assigned here by matching the DNA with germline. The CDR3 has 17 amino acids. J gave up 7 bases and V 0 bases, and 6 bases lay outside the gene matches. The germline gives CDR1 GITISATS, CDR2 ISYDGTV (reference sequence). CDR3 coding DNA: TGTGCCTTGTGGGAGGTGCCGGAGGAGTTGGGCAAAAAAATCAAGGTATTT. Amino acids: CALWEVPEELGKKIKVF.

This chain uses TRGV9 with TRGJP. In the absence of a J gene in TCRdb, the DNA was matched to germline to assign it here. The length of the CDR3 is 16 residues. Per germline, CDR1 GITISATS and CDR2 ISYDGTV (reference sequence). After removal of 2 bases from V and 8 bases from J, the junction contained 6 bases not matched to a gene. The CDR3 is CALWEATKLGKKIKVF. CDR3 sequence (DNA): TGTGCCTTGTGGGAGGCCACTAAGTTGGGCAAAAAAATCAAGGTATTT.

A few counts support this clone. The V call is TRGV9, the J call TRGJP. The J gene, not given by TCRdb, was assigned here from a germline match of the nucleotide sequence. The germline V gene has CDR1 GITISATS and CDR2 ISYDGTV (reference sequence). The CDR3 runs 17 residues. V dropped 6 bases and J dropped 4; count of bases not matched to a gene: 9. CDR3 DNA sequence: TGTGCCTTGTGGCTGACGGAACAAGAGTTGGGCAAAAAAATCAAGGTATTT. It is translated as CALWLTEQELGKKIKVF.

This chain links TRGV9 with TRGJ1 or TRGJ2. Here the J gene came from matching the DNA to germline, since TCRdb omits it. Germline trimming cut 1 base from V and 7 bases from J; bases unmatched to any gene: 4. This CDR3 contains 12 residues. The V gene's germline CDR1 is GITISATS and CDR2 ISYDGTV (reference sequence). The CDR3 reads CALWEVKYKKLF. The CDR3 nucleotides are TGTGCCTTGTGGGAGGTTAAGTATAAGAAACTCTTT.

This clone showed up just a few times. Other DNA sequences within the sample encode an identical CDR3. V and J are TRGV9 and TRGJP. TCRdb leaves out the J gene; it was filled in here by matching the DNA to germline. V was pared by 1 base and J by 7 bases, with 7 bases of the junction left unmatched. Germline CDR1 GITISATS, CDR2 ISYDGTV (reference sequence). This CDR3 is built from 17 residues. CDR3 region: CALWEVPPELGKKIKVF. The CDR3 DNA reads TGTGCCTTGTGGGAGGTACCCCCGGAGTTGGGCAAAAAAATCAAGGTATTT.

The chain has TRGV2 and TRGJ1 or TRGJ2. The J gene, not given by TCRdb, was assigned here from a germline match of the nucleotide sequence. The CDR3 has 14 residues. With V trimmed by 2 bases and J by 0 bases, 4 bases remained unmatched. Germline V gives CDR1 EGSNGY, CDR2 YDSYNSKV. This CDR3 is CATWDDANYYKKLF. CDR3 in DNA: TGTGCCACCTGGGACGACGCGAATTATTATAAGAAACTCTTT.

A word on this clone: This specimen includes other DNA sequences encoding the same CDR3. J is TRGJP1 and V is TRGV9. CDR3 size: 17 residues. V lost 0 bases to trimming and J lost 0 bases; unmatched junction nucleotides: 7. Germline loops: CDR1 GITISATS, CDR2 ISYDGTV (reference sequence). CDR3 nucleotides: TGTGCCTTGTGGGAGGTGAGACGTTATACCACTGGTTGGTTCAAGATATTT. Encoded protein: CALWEVRRYTTGWFKIF.

CDR3 DNA sequence: TGTGCCTTGTGGGAGGCGGAGGATTATTATAAGAAACTCTTT. It yields the protein CALWEAEDYYKKLF. The V and J genes are TRGV9 and TRGJ1 or TRGJ2. Assignment of the J gene here rests on matching the DNA to germline, because TCRdb gives none. The CDR3 has 14 residues. Germline lookup yields CDR1 GITISATS and CDR2 ISYDGTV (reference sequence). Losses at the gene ends were 2 bases for V and 2 bases for J; bases not matched to a gene: 6.

A few counts support this clone. This DNA translates differently at residue 5 from the TCRdb protein, which is that of a much larger clone; a read error is likely, and the protein shown is the DNA's own translation. J is TRGJP and V is TRGV9. The J gene was missing in TCRdb and was found by matching the end of the DNA to germline. Germline V CDR1 and CDR2: GITISATS, ISYDGTV (reference sequence). CDR3 length equals 16 residues. CDR3 region: CALWGVRELGKKIKVF. CDR3 nucleotides: TGTGCCTTGTGGGGGGTGCGGGAGTTGGGCAAAAAAATCAAGGTATTT.

V is TRGV9 and J is TRGJP1. Germline matching of the DNA provided the J gene here, since TCRdb leaves it blank. CDR3 length equals 15 residues. Germline CDR1 reads GITISATS; CDR2 reads ISYDGTV (reference sequence). Trimming removed 2 bases from V and 0 bases from J; junction bases left unmatched: 3. CDR3 sequence (DNA): TGTGCCTTGTGGGAGGGGTATACCACTGGTTGGTTCAAGATATTT. This codes for CALWEGYTTGWFKIF.

By sample fraction, this clone is large (0.1 to 1%). The gene calls are TRGV9 and TRGJP. There are 16 residues in the CDR3. The germline V gene has CDR1 GITISATS and CDR2 ISYDGTV (reference sequence). J was trimmed by 4 bases and V by 2 bases; bases with no gene match: 2. CDR3 residues: CALWEGQELGKKIKVF. The CDR3 DNA reads TGTGCCTTGTGGGAGGGCCAAGAGTTGGGCAAAAAAATCAAGGTATTT.

About this clone itself: Distinct nucleotide sequences in the sample also encode this CDR3. V gene TRGV9 combines with J gene TRGJP. No J segment appears in TCRdb, so it was assigned here by matching the sequence to germline. The ends lost 0 bases at V and 7 bases at J; junction bases unmatched: 6. Per germline, CDR1 GITISATS and CDR2 ISYDGTV (reference sequence). There are 17 residues in the CDR3. The CDR3 region is CALWEVHGELGKKIKVF. CDR3 DNA: TGTGCCTTGTGGGAGGTGCATGGTGAGTTGGGCAAAAAAATCAAGGTATTT.

In its sample, this clone was seen once. The CDR3 region has the DNA TGTGCCTTGTGGGCCCCCGGCCCGTTGGGCAAAAAAATCAAGGTATTT. This codes for CALWAPGPLGKKIKVF. The rearrangement uses TRGV9 and TRGJP. In the absence of a J gene in TCRdb, the DNA was matched to germline to assign it here. CDR3 size: 16 residues. Germline CDR1 GITISATS, CDR2 ISYDGTV (reference sequence). Unmatched junction bases numbered 10, after V lost 5 bases and J lost 9 bases.

V is TRGV9 and J is TRGJ1 or TRGJ2. Germline assignment: CDR1 GITISATS and CDR2 ISYDGTV (reference sequence). The CDR3 sequence is 16 residues long. The V gene end was trimmed by 0 bases and the J gene end by 7 bases; junction bases not matched to a gene: 15. CDR3 sequence (DNA): TGTGCCTTGTGGGAGGTGAGGGCAAGTGTACGCTATAAGAAACTCTTT. Protein sequence: CALWEVRASVRYKKLF.

Regarding this clone: The protein TCRdb lists belongs to a much larger clone and differs from this DNA's translation at residue 5, which points to a read error; the protein shown is made from the DNA. The genes are TRGV9 and TRGJP. There are 16 residues in the CDR3. With 4 bases clipped from V and 3 bases from J, the junction kept 3 bases outside the gene matches. In germline, CDR1 is GITISATS, CDR2 ISYDGTV (reference sequence). CDR3 amino acids: CALWDTQELGKKIKVF. CDR3 nucleotides: TGTGCCTTGTGGGATACGCAAGAGTTGGGCAAAAAAATCAAGGTATTT.

Of note for this clone: Since a much larger clone is just one base distant, this may be a read error. The chain carries TRGV9 and TRGJP. TCRdb lists no J gene, so it was determined here by aligning the DNA to germline. Germline CDR1 reads GITISATS; CDR2 reads ISYDGTV (reference sequence). After removal of 4 bases from V and 9 bases from J, the junction contained 3 bases not matched to a gene. The CDR3 has 14 residues. CDR3 loop: CALWDVLGKKIKVF. CDR3 coding DNA: TGTGCCTTGTGGGACGTGTTGGGCAAAAAAATCAAGGTATTT.

The rearrangement joins TRGV9 to TRGJP. No J segment appears in TCRdb, so it was assigned here by matching the sequence to germline. CDR1 and CDR2 (germline): GITISATS, ISYDGTV (reference sequence). This CDR3 region has 18 residues. The ends lost 3 bases at V and 3 bases at J; junction bases unmatched: 8. CDR3 DNA: TGTGCCTTGTGGGAGAAACGAGAGCAAGAGTTGGGCAAAAAAATCAAGGTATTT. This translates into CALWEKREQELGKKIKVF.

The table lists this clone with a few counts. Distinct nucleotide sequences in the sample also encode this CDR3. J is TRGJP and V is TRGV9. In the absence of a J gene in TCRdb, the DNA was matched to germline to assign it here. The ends lost 2 bases at V and 6 bases at J; junction bases unmatched: 4. Germline-derived CDR1 and CDR2 are GITISATS and ISYDGTV (reference sequence). This CDR3 contains 16 residues. The CDR3 protein is CALWEARELGKKIKVF. The DNA for the CDR3 is TGTGCCTTGTGGGAGGCCAGAGAGTTGGGCAAAAAAATCAAGGTATTT.

A word on this clone: The identical CDR3 is also encoded by other nucleotide sequences in the sample. The rearrangement uses TRGV9 and TRGJP. TCRdb gives no J gene; it was assigned here by matching the DNA to germline. Germline values: CDR1 GITISATS, CDR2 ISYDGTV (reference sequence). The CDR3 is 19 residues long. The V gene end was trimmed by 3 bases and the J gene end by 4 bases; junction bases not matched to a gene: 12. CDR3 residues: CALWEPLTGQELGKKIKVF. DNA of the CDR3: TGTGCCTTGTGGGAGCCTTTAACGGGTCAAGAGTTGGGCAAAAAAATCAAGGTATTT.